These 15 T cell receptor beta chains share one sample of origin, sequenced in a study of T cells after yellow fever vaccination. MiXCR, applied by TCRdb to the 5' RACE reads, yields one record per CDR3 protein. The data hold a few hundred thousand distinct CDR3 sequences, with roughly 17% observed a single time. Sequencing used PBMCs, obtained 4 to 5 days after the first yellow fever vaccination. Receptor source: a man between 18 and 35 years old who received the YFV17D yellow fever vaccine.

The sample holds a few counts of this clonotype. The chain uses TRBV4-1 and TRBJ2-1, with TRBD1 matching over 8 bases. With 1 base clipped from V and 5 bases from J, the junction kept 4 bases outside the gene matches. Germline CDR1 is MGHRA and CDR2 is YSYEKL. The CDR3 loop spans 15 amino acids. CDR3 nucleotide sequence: TGCGCCAGCAGCCAAGGAGGGACAGGCCACAATGAGCAGTTCTTC. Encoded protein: CASSQGGTGHNEQFF.

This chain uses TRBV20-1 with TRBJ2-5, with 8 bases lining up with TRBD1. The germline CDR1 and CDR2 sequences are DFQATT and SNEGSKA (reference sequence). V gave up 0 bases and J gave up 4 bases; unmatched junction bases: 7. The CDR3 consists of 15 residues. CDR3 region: CSARDPLQGGETQYF. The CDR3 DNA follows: TGCAGTGCTAGAGACCCCCTACAGGGGGGAGAGACCCAGTACTTC.

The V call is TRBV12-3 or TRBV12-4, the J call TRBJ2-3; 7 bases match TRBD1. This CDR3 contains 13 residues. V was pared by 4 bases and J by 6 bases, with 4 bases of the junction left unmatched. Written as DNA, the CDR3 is TGTGCCAGCAGTTCCATCAGGGGGGATACGCAGTATTTT. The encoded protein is CASSSIRGDTQYF.

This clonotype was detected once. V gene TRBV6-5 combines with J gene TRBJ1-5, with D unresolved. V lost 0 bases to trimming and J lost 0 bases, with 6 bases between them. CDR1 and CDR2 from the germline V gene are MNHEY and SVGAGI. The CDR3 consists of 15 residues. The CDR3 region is CASSYSSGSNQPQHF. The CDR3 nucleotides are TGTGCCAGCAGTTACTCGTCAGGTAGCAATCAGCCCCAGCATTTT.

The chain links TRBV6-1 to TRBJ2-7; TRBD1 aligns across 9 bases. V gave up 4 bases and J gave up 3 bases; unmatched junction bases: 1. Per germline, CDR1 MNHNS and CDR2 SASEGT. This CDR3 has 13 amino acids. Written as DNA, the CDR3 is TGTGCCAGCAGTGTGGACAGGGGCTACGAGCAGTACGTC. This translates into CASSVDRGYEQYV.

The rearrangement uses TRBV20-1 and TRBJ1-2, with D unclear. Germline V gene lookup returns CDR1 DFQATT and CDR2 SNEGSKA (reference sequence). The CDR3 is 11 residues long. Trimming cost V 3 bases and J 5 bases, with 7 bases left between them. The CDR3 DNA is TGCAGTGCTAGGGTACAGTATGGCTACACCTTC. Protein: CSARVQYGYTF.

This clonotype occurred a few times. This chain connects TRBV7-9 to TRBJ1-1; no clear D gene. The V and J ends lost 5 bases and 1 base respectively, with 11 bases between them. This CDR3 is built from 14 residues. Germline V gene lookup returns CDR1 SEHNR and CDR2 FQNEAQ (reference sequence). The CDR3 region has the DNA TGTGCCAGCAGCGCCCTGGGAGGGAACACTGAAGCTTTCTTT. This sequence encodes CASSALGGNTEAFF.

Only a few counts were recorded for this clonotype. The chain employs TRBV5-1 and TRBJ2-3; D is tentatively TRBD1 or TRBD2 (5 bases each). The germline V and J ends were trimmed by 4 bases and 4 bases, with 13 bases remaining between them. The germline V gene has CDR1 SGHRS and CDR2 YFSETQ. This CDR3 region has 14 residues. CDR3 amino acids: CASSVRDVSDTQYF. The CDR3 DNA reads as TGCGCCAGCAGCGTCCGGGACGTCTCAGATACGCAGTATTTT. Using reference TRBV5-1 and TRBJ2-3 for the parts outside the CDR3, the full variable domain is KAGVTQTPRYLIKTRGQQVTLSCSPISGHRSVSWYQQTPGQGLQFLFEYFSETQRNKGNFPGRFSGRQFSNSRSEMNVSTLELGDSALYLCASSVRDVSDTQYFGPGTRLTVL.

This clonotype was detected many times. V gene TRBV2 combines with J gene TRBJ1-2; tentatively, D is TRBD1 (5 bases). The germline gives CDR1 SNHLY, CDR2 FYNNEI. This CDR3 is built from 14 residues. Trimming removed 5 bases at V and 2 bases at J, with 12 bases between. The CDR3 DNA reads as TGTGCCAGCAGTTTGGGACGGACAAACTATGGCTACACCTTC. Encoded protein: CASSLGRTNYGYTF.

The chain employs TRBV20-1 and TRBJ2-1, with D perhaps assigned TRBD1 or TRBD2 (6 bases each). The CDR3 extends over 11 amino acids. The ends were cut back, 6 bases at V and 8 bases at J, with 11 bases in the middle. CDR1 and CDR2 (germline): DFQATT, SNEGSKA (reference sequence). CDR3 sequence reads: CSAVGGHEQFF. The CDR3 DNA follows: TGCAGTGCCGTAGGGGGGCATGAGCAGTTCTTC.

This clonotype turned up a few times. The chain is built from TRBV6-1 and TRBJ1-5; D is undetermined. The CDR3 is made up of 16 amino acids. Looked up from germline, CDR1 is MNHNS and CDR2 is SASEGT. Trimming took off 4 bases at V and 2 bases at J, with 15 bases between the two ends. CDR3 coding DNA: TGTGCCAGCAGTGCCAAGGACGGAAGGCGCAATCAGCCCCAGCATTTT. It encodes CASSAKDGRRNQPQHF.

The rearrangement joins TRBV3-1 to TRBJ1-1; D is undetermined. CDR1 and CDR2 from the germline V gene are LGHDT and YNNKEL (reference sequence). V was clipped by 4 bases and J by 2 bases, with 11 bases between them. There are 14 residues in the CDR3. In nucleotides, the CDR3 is TGTGCCAGCAGCCCCCGGCCGGGAAACACTGAAGCTTTCTTT. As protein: CASSPRPGNTEAFF.

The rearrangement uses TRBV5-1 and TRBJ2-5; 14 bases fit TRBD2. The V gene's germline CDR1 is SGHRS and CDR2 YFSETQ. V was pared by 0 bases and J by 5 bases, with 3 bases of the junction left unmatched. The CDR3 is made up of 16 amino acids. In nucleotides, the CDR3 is TGCGCCAGCAGCTTGGCATGGACTAGCGGGGGGGAGACCCAGTACTTC. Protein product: CASSLAWTSGGETQYF.

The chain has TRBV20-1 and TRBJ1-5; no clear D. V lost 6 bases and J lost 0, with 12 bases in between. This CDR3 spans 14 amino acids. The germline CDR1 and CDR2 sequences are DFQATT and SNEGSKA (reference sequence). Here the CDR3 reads CSAPARGSNQPQHF. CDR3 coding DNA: TGCAGTGCACCGGCCCGGGGTAGCAATCAGCCCCAGCATTTT.

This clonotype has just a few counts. CDR3 region: CASSPTSGTGGSRETQYF. The CDR3 nucleotides read TGCGCCAGCAGCCCGACTTCCGGGACAGGGGGCTCCCGTGAGACCCAGTACTTC. The V gene is TRBV4-3, the J gene TRBJ2-5; 12 positions match TRBD1. The CDR3 is 18 residues long. The V and J ends lost 4 bases and 5 bases, in that order; junction bases with no gene match: 14. Germline V gives CDR1 LGHNA, CDR2 YSLEER.